The T cell receptor (beta chain) described here comes from a study of cytomegalovirus exposure and HLA in healthy donors. Whole-study context: Caucasian-associated ancestry cluster membership applied to 75% to 85% of several hundred genotyped donors.

As to this clone: Antigen specificity is unknown.

PCR was performed using 60 Vbeta and 13 Jbeta primers. The repertoire was sequenced with immunoSEQ multiplex PCR; TCRdb's copy has only in-frame clones and lacks some. The sample gives about 160,000 clones, roughly 80% of which show up once; approximately 2.4% is in the top ten. CDR1 and CDR2 from the germline V gene are LGHNA and YSLEER. Deletions cut 0 bases from V and 4 bases from J, with 12 bases between. The CDR3 loop spans 15 amino acids. Study observations and caveats: High specificity and sensitivity for cytomegalovirus status were reported for the classifier. Associated with HLA alleles at 0.05 false discovery rate in a later analysis were 15,000 to 20,000 TCR beta sequences.

Sample: PBMCs. The chain recombines TRBV4-3 with TRBJ1-2, with no clear D. The sequence was collected from a male donor in good health and CMV-seronegative. CDR3 amino acids: CASSQDREVVYGYTF. The CDR3, as DNA: TGCGCCAGCAGCCAAGATAGGGAGGTAGTCTATGGCTACACCTTC.